A single TCR beta chain is shown here with its context. V lost 4 bases, J lost 5 bases, and 8 bases lay in between. CDR3 size: 13 residues. Per germline, CDR1 LGHDT and CDR2 YNNKEL (reference sequence). The data are from a study of blood T cell repertoires in COVID-19. Study context: Both acute and convalescent COVID-19 samples were obtained from the United States, Italy and Spain.

Original methodology: Amplification with reference gene primers provided the estimates of nucleated cell counts. The repertoire was sequenced with immunoSEQ multiplex PCR; TCRdb's copy has only in-frame clones and lacks some. That table is the source of V, J and clone size, and D and trimming were worked out from the DNA. This table has about 76,000 clones, roughly 87% appearing once. The chain employs TRBV3-1 (or the pseudogene TRBV3-2) and TRBJ1-4; D is undetermined. The receptor's source is a young man with acute or convalescent COVID-19. Material for sequencing was peripheral blood. CDR3: CASSRIQNEKLFF. The CDR3 DNA is TGTGCCAGCAGCCGGATACAGAATGAAAAACTGTTTTTT.